A single sample is the source of the 11 T cell receptor beta chains below, sequenced in a study of human T cells and chemical hapten exposure. TCRdb processed the RACE reads anew with MiXCR; each CDR3 protein has one entry. Of about 350,000 distinct CDR3 sequences in the sample, around 5.5% are singletons; the top ten hold about 7.7%. As to time point: pre-sensitization, week 0. The treatment denotes: therapeutic diphenylcyclopropenone sensitization with weekly scalp DPC. The sample here was whole blood, taken in connection with sensitization to the hapten diphenylcyclopropenone (DPC). The receptor source for this set is a woman aged 18-29 years with alopecia areata. Some clones in this sample may be carry-over from other donors' samples.

This clonotype was seen repeatedly, ten times or more. The chain has TRBV10-3 and TRBJ1-5, with no clear D. Trimming removed 0 bases at V and 6 bases at J, with 6 bases between. CDR1 is ENHRY and CDR2 is SYGVKD in the germline V gene. The CDR3 has 13 residues. Here the CDR3 DNA reads TGTGCCATCAGTGAGTCGGTCGGTCAGCCCCAGCATTTT. Protein product: CAISESVGQPQHF.

In the case of this clonotype: An end of the junction differs from the germline gene, which may be a read error. The CDR3 loop is CASSLDGGPYTGELFF. The CDR3 coding sequence is TGCGCCAGCAGCTTGGACGGGGGCCCTTACACAGGGGAGCTGTTTTTT. The V and J genes are TRBV5-1 and TRBJ2-2; D is possibly TRBD1 or TRBD2 (6 bases each). Germline CDR1 and CDR2: SGHRS and YFSETQ. The CDR3 is 16 residues long.

This rearrangement joins TRBV20-1 to TRBJ1-1; the match to TRBD1 covers 8 bases. The CDR3 extends over 16 amino acids. Germline V CDR1 and CDR2: DFQATT, SNEGSKA (reference sequence). V dropped 0 bases and J dropped 0; count of bases not matched to a gene: 6. The CDR3 loop reads CSARDPGQAVNTEAFF. The CDR3 DNA reads as TGCAGTGCTAGAGATCCGGGACAGGCCGTGAACACTGAAGCTTTCTTT.

This clonotype was seen ten or more times. The rearrangement links TRBV9 to TRBJ2-5, with D unclear. Trimming removed 0 bases from V and 3 bases from J, with 3 bases in between. The germline CDR1 and CDR2 sequences are SGDLS and YYNGEE. The CDR3 loop spans 12 amino acids. The CDR3 nucleotides are TGTGCCAGCAGCGTAGAGGAAGAGACCCAGTACTTC. The encoded protein is CASSVEEETQYF.

A few counts support this clonotype. V is TRBV7-3 and J is TRBJ2-7; D is possibly TRBD2 (5 bases). From germline, CDR1 is SGHTA and CDR2 FQGTGA. CDR3 length equals 13 residues. The V end was cut by 4 bases, the J end by 0 bases, with 7 bases between. CDR3 protein: CASSSGISYEQYF. The CDR3 DNA sequence: TGTGCCAGCAGCTCCGGGATCTCCTACGAGCAGTACTTC.

This clonotype has a count of ten or more. The rearrangement joins TRBV19 to TRBJ2-2, with a possible D match to TRBD1 (5 bases). Germline-derived CDR1 and CDR2 are LNHDA and SQIVND (reference sequence). The V and J ends lost 8 bases and 2 bases respectively, with 12 bases between them. The CDR3 consists of 14 residues. The CDR3 here is CASRAQGNTGELFF. The CDR3, as DNA: TGTGCCAGTCGAGCGCAGGGTAACACCGGGGAGCTGTTTTTT.

In this sample, this clonotype turned up a few times. This chain joins TRBV7-2 and TRBJ2-4; TRBD2 matches 13 bases. The junction had 4 bases not matched to a gene; V was cut back by 4 bases and J by 1 base. Per the germline V gene, CDR1 is SGHTA and CDR2 is FQGNSA. CDR3 length: 17 amino acids. The CDR3 reads CASSSTSGGAAKNIQYF. CDR3 nucleotides: TGTGCCAGCAGCTCAACTAGCGGGGGGGCCGCCAAAAACATTCAGTACTTC.

This clonotype has a count of ten or more. V usage is TRBV29-1 and J usage is TRBJ1-2; a weak D match, TRBD1 (6 bases). CDR1 is SQVTM and CDR2 is ANQGSEA in the germline V gene. Between the trimmed V and J ends, which lost 1 base and 4 bases, there was a span of 10 bases. CDR3 length: 13 residues. The chain's CDR3 is CSVEVSGAYGYTF. CDR3 in DNA: TGCAGCGTTGAAGTGTCAGGGGCCTATGGCTACACCTTC.

This clonotype was seen repeatedly, ten times or more. The chain employs TRBV18 and TRBJ1-2; D might be TRBD1 (5 bases). The germline V gene encodes CDR1 KGHSH and CDR2 LQKENI. This CDR3 is built from 15 residues. Deletions cut 1 base from V and 0 bases from J, with 9 bases between. CDR3 DNA: TGTGCCAGCTCACCACTGGGGGACGCTAACTATGGCTACACCTTC. This codes for CASSPLGDANYGYTF.

This clonotype appeared many times. V and J are TRBV14 and TRBJ1-2; no clear D. Between the trimmed V and J ends, which lost 1 base and 4 bases, there was a span of 7 bases. The CDR3 loop spans 13 amino acids. Germline CDR1 is SGHDN and CDR2 is FVKESK. CDR3 residues: CASSQVFRYGYTF. The DNA of the CDR3 is TGTGCCAGCAGCCAAGTATTCCGCTATGGCTACACCTTC.

The V and J genes are TRBV5-8 and TRBJ2-2; D is ambiguous. The CDR3 spans 15 residues. Trimming cost V 7 bases and J 2 bases, with 15 bases left between them. Germline V gene lookup returns CDR1 SGHTS and CDR2 YDEGEE. The DNA of the CDR3 is TGTGCCAGCGGACCCTTGGCCTTAAACACCGGGGAGCTGTTTTTT. This sequence encodes CASGPLALNTGELFF.